The entry that follows covers one T cell receptor beta chain sequence. Using its own MiXCR run on the RT-PCR reads, TCRdb lists one record per CDR3 protein. The sample has about 700,000 distinct CDR3 sequences, over 12% seen once; the top ten hold 3.6%. The V gene lost 7 bases and the J gene lost 11 bases, with 18 bases spanning the gap. This CDR3 contains 13 residues. The rearrangement uses TRBV12-3 or TRBV12-4 and TRBJ1-5, with D possibly being TRBD1 (6 bases). The sequence was obtained from a female donor in good health, serving as a healthy control. The sequenced material came from memory CD4+ T cells from blood. The CDR3 spells CASTNRQVGAQHF. CDR3 coding DNA: TGTGCCAGCACGAACCGACAGGTCGGGGCCCAGCATTTT.